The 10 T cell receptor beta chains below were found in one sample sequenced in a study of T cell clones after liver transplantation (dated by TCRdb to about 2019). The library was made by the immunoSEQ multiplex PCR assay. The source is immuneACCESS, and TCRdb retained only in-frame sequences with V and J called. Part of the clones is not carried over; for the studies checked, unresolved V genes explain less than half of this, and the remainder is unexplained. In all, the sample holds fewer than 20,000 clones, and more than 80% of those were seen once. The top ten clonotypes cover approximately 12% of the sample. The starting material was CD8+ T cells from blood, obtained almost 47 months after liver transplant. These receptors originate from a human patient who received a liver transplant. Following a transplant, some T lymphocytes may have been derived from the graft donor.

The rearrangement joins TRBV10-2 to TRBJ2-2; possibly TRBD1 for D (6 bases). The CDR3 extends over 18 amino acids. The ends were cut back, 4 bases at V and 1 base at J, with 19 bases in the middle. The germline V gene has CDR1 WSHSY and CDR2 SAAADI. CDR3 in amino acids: CASSGQVFDLENTGELFF. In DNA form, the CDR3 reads TGCGCCAGCAGTGGACAGGTCTTCGACCTTGAGAACACCGGGGAGCTGTTTTTT.

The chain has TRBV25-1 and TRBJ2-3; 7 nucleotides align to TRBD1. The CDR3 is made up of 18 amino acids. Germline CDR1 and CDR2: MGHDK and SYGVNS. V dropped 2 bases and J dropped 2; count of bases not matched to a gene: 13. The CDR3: CASSEINTGVGPTDTQYF. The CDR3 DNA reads TGTGCCAGCAGTGAAATAAATACAGGGGTAGGCCCCACAGATACGCAGTATTTT.

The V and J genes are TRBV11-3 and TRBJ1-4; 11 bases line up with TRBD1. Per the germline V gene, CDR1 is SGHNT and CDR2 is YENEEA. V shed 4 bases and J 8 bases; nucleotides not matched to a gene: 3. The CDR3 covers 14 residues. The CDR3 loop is CASSWDRGNEKLFF. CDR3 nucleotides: TGTGCCAGCAGCTGGGACAGGGGGAACGAAAAACTGTTTTTT.

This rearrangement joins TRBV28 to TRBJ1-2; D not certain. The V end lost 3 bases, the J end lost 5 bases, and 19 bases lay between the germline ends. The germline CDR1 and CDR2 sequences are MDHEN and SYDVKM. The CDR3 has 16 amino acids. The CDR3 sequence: CASSLETVEIPYGYTF. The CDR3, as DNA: TGTGCCAGCAGTTTGGAAACCGTCGAAATTCCTTATGGCTACACCTTC.

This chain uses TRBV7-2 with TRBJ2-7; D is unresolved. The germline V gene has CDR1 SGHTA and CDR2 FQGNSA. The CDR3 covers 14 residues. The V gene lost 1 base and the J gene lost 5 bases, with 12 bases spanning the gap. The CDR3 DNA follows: TGTGCCAGCAGCTTAGTAGGTTGGGGTGACGAGCAGTACTTC. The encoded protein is CASSLVGWGDEQYF.

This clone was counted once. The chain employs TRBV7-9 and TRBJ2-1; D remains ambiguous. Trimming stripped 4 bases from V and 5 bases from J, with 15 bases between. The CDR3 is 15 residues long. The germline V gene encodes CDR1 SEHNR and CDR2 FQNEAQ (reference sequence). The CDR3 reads CASSSGRTIDNEQFF. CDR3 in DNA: TGTGCCAGCAGCTCTGGACGTACCATAGACAATGAGCAGTTCTTC.

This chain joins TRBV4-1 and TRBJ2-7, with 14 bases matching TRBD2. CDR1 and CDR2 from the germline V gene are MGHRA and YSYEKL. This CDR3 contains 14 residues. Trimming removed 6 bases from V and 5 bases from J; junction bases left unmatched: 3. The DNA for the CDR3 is TGCGCCAGCAGTCTGGGACTAGCGGGAGACGAGCAGTACTTC. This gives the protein CASSLGLAGDEQYF.

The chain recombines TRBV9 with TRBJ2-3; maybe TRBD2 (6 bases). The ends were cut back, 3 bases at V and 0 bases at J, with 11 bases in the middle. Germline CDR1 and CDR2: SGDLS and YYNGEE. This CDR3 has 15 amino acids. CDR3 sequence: CASSAFSGSTDTQYF. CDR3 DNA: TGTGCCAGCAGCGCTTTCAGCGGGAGCACAGATACGCAGTATTTT.

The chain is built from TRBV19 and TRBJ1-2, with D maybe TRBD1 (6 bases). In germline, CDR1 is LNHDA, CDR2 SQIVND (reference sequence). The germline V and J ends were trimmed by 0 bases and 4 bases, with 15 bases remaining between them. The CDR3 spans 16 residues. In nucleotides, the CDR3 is TGTGCCAGTAGTATAGAAGGACAGTTTCCTATCTATGGCTACACCTTC. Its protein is CASSIEGQFPIYGYTF.

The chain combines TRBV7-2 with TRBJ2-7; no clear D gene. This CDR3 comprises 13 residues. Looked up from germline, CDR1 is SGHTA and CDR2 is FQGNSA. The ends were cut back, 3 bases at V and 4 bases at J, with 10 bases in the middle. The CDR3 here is CASSFSRLYEQYF. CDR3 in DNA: TGTGCCAGCAGCTTTTCTCGACTGTACGAGCAGTACTTC.